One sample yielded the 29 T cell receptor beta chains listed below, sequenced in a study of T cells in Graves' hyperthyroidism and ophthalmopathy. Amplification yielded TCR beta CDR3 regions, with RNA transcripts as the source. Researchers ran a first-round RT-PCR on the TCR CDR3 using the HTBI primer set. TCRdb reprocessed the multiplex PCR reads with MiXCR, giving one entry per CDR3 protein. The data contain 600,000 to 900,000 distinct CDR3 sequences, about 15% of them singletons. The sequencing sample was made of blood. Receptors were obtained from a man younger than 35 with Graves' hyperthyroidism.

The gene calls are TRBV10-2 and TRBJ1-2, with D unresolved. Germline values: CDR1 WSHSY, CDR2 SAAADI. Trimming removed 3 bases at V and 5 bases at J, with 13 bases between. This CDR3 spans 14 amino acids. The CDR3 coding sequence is TGCGCCAGCAGTGACAGCCCCACGGGATATGGCTACACCTTC. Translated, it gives CASSDSPTGYGYTF.

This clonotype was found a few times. The CDR3 nucleotides read TGTGCCAGCAGCTTAACGGCGGGGGACTCCTACAATGAGCAGTTCTTC. Encoded protein: CASSLTAGDSYNEQFF. This chain uses TRBV7-6 with TRBJ2-1; 7 bases align to TRBD2. CDR3 length equals 16 residues. The V gene end was trimmed by 2 bases and the J gene end by 0 bases; junction bases not matched to a gene: 4. The germline V gene encodes CDR1 SGHVS and CDR2 FNYEAQ.

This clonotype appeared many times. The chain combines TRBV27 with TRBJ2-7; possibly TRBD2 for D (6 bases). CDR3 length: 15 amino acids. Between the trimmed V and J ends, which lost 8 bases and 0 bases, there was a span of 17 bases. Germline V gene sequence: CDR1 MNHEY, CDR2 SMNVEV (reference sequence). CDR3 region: CASGTRAGYSYEQYF. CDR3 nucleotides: TGTGCCAGCGGCACCCGAGCGGGTTACTCCTACGAGCAGTACTTC.

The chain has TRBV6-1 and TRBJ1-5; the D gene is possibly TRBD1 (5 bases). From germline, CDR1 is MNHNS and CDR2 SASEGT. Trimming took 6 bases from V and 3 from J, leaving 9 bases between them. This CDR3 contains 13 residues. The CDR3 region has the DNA TGTGCCAGCAGGGGACCCTACAATCAGCCCCAGCATTTT. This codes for CASRGPYNQPQHF.

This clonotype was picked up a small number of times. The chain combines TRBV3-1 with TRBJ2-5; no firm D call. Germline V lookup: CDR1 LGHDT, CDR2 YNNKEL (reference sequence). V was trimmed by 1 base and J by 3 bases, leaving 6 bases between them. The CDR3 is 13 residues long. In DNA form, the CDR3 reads TGTGCCAGCAGCCAAGTTCTAAAAGAGACCCAGTACTTC. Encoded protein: CASSQVLKETQYF.

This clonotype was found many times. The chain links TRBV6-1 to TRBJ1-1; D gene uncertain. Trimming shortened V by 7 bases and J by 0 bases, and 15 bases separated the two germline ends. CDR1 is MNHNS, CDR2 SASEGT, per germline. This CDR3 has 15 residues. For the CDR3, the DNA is TGTGCCAGCAAGCGGCGCAGGATAGTGAACACTGAAGCTTTCTTT. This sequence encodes CASKRRRIVNTEAFF.

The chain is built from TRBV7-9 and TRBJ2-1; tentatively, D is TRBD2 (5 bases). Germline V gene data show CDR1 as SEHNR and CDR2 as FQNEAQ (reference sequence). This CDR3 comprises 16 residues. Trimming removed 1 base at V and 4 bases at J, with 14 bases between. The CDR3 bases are TGTGCCAGCAGCTTAGTCACGGGGATAGGGTACAATGAGCAGTTCTTC. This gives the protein CASSLVTGIGYNEQFF.

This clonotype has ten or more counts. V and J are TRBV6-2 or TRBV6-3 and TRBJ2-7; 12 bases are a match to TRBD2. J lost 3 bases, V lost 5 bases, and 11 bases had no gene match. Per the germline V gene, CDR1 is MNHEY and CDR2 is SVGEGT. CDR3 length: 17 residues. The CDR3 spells CASSLMTSGRVGYEQYF. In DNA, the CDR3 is TGTGCCAGCAGTCTTATGACTAGCGGGAGAGTCGGCTACGAGCAGTACTTC.

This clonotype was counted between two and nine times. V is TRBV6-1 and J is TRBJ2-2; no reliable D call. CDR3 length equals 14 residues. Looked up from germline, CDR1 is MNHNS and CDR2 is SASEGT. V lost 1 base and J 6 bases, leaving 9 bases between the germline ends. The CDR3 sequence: CASSEVDGPGELFF. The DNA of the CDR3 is TGTGCCAGCAGTGAAGTGGACGGACCCGGGGAGCTGTTTTTT.

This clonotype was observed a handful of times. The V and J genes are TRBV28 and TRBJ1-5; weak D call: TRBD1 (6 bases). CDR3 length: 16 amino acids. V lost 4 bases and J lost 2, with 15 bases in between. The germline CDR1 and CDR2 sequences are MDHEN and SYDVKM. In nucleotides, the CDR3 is TGTGCCAGCAGTTACTCCTTGGGGGGCGGCAATCAGCCCCAGCATTTT. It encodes CASSYSLGGGNQPQHF.

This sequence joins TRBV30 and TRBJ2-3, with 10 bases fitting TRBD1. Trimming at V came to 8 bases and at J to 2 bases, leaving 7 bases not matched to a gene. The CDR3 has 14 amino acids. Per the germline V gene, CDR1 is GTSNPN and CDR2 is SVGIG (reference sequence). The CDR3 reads CAVSTGGNTDTQYF. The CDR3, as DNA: TGTGCCGTCTCGACAGGGGGCAACACAGATACGCAGTATTTT.

The CDR3: CASSENWGGSYEQYF. The CDR3 region has the DNA TGTGCCAGCAGTGAGAATTGGGGTGGCTCCTACGAGCAGTACTTC. The rearrangement uses TRBV6-1 and TRBJ2-7; D is uncertain. Germline values: CDR1 MNHNS, CDR2 SASEGT. This CDR3 has 15 amino acids. V gave up 3 bases and J gave up 0 bases, with 12 bases separating them.

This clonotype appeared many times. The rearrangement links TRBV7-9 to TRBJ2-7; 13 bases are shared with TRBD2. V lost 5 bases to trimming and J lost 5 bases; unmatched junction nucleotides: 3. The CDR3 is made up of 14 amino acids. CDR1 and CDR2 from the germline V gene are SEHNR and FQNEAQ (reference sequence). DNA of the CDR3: TGTGCCAGCAGCACACTAGCGGGAGGGAACGAGCAGTACTTC. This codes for CASSTLAGGNEQYF.

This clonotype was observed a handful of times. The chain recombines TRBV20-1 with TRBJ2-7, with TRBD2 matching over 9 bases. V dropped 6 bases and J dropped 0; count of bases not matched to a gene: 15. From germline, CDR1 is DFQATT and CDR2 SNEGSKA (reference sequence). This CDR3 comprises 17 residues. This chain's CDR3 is CSAVSGRTAMNSYEQYF. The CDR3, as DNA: TGCAGTGCCGTAAGCGGGAGGACCGCAATGAACTCCTACGAGCAGTACTTC.

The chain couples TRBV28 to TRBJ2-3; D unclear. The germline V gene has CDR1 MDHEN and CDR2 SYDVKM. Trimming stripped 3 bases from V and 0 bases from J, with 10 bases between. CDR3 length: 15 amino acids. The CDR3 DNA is TGTGCCAGCAGTTTCGGTCCACCTAGCACAGATACGCAGTATTTT. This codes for CASSFGPPSTDTQYF.

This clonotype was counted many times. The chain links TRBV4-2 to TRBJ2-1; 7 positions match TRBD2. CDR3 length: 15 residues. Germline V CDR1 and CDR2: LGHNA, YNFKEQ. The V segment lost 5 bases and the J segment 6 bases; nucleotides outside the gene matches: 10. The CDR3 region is CASSKAGQGGNEQFF. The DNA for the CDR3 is TGTGCCAGCAGCAAAGCGGGGCAGGGTGGCAATGAGCAGTTCTTC.

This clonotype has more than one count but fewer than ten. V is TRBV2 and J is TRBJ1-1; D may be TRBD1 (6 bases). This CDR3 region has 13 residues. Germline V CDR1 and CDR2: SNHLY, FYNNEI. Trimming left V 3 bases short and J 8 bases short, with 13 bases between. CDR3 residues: CASSERGTLEAFF. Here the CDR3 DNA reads TGTGCCAGCAGTGAGAGAGGGACACTCGAAGCTTTCTTT.

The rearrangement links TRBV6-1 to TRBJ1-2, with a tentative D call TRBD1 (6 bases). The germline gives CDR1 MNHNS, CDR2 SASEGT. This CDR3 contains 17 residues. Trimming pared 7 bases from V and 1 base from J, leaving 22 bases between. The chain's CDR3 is CASTQGRGRVINYGYTF. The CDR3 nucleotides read TGTGCCAGCACCCAGGGGAGGGGACGGGTTATTAACTATGGCTACACCTTC.

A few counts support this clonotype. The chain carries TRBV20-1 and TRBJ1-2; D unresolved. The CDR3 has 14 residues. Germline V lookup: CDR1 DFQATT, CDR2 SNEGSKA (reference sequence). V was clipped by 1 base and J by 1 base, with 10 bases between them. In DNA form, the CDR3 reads TGCAGTGCTAGAGGAGAACCGGGTAACTATGGCTACACCTTC. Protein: CSARGEPGNYGYTF.

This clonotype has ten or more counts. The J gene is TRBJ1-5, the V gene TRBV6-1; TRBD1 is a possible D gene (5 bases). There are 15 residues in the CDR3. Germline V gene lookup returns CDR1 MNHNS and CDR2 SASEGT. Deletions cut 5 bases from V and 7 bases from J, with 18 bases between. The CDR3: CASSPLQDIPQPQHF. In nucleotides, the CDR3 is TGTGCCAGCAGTCCCCTGCAGGACATTCCACAGCCCCAGCATTTT.

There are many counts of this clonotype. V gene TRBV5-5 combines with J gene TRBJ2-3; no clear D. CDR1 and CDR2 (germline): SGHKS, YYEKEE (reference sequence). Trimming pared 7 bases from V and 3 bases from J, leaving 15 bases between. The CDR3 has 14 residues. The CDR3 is CASLRFRSTDTQYF. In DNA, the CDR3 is TGTGCCAGCCTAAGGTTTCGCTCTACAGATACGCAGTATTTT.

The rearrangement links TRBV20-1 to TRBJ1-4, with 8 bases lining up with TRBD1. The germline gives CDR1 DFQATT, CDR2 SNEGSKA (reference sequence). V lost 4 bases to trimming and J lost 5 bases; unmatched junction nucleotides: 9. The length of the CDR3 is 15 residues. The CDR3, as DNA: TGCAGTGCTAAAATCGCCGGGACAGGAAATGAAAAACTGTTTTTT. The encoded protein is CSAKIAGTGNEKLFF.

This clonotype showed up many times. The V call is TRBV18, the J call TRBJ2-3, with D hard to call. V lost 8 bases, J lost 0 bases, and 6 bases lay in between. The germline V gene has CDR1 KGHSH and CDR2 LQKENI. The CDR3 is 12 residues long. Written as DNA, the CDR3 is TGTGCCAGCATGGACAGCACAGATACGCAGTATTTT. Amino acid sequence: CASMDSTDTQYF.

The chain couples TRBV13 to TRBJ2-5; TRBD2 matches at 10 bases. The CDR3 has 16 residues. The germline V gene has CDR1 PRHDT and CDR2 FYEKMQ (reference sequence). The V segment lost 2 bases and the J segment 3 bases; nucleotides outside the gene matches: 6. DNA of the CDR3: TGTGCCAGCAGCTTAACTACCGGGACTAGCGAAGAGACCCAGTACTTC. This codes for CASSLTTGTSEETQYF.

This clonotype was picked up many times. The CDR3 loop reads CASSPDRENSGAFF. The DNA for the CDR3 is TGTGCCAGCTCACCCGACAGGGAGAATTCGGGGGCTTTCTTT. The chain is built from TRBV18 and TRBJ1-1, with 7 nucleotides matching TRBD1. The V segment lost 3 bases and the J segment 11 bases; nucleotides outside the gene matches: 12. Germline-derived CDR1 and CDR2 are KGHSH and LQKENI. The CDR3 is 14 residues long. The full variable domain, rest sourced from reference TRBV18 and TRBJ1-1, is NAGVMQNPRHLVRRRGQEARLRCSPMKGHSHVYWYRQLPEEGLKFMVYLQKENIIDESGMPKERFSAEFPKEGPSILRIQQVVRGDSAAYFCASSPDRENSGAFFGQGTRLTVV.

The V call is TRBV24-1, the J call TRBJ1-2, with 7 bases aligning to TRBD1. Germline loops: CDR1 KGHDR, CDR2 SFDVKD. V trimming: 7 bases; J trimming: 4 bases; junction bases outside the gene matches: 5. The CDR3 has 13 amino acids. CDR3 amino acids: CATSRGIRYGYTF. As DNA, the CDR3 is TGTGCCACCAGCAGGGGGATTCGCTATGGCTACACCTTC.

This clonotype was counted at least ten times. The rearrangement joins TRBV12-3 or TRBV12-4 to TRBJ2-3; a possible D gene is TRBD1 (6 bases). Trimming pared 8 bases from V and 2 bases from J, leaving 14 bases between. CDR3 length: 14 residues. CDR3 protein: CASLRGPITDTQYF. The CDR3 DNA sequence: TGTGCCAGCCTCAGGGGCCCCATCACAGATACGCAGTATTTT.

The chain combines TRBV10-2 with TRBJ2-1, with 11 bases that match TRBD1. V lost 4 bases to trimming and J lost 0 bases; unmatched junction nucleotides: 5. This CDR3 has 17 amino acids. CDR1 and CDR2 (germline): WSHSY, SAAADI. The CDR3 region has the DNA TGCGCCAGCAGTGCCCCGGGACAGGGGGTCTCCTACAATGAGCAGTTCTTC. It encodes CASSAPGQGVSYNEQFF.

In nucleotides, the CDR3 is TGTGCCAGCAGTCCTTTTCAGGGGATGGCCTGCACCTTC. Translated, it gives CASSPFQGMACTF. The chain links TRBV7-3 to TRBJ1-2; D is possibly TRBD1 (6 bases). Germline CDR1 is SGHTA and CDR2 is FQGTGA. CDR3 length: 13 residues. Trimming stripped 6 bases from V and 13 bases from J, with 21 bases between.